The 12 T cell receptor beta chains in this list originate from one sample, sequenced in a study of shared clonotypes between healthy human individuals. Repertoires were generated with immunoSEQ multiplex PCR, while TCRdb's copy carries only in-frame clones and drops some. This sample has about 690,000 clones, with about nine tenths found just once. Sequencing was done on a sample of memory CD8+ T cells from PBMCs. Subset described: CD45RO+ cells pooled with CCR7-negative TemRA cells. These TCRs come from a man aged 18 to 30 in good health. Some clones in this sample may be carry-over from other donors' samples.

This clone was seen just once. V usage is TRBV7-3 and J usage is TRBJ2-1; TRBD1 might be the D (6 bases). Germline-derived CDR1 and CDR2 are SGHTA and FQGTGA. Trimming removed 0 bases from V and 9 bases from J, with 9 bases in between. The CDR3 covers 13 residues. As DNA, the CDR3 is TGTGCCAGCAGCTTAACGAGAGGGGGTGAGCAGTTCTTC. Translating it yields CASSLTRGGEQFF.

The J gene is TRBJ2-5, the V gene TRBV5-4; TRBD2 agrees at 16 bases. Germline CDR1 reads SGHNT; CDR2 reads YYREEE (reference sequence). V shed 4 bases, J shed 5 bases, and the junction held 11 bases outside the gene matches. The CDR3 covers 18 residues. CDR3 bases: TGTGCCAGCAGCCGGGGGACTAGCGGGAGGGCCTTGGAGGAGACCCAGTACTTC. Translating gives CASSRGTSGRALEETQYF.

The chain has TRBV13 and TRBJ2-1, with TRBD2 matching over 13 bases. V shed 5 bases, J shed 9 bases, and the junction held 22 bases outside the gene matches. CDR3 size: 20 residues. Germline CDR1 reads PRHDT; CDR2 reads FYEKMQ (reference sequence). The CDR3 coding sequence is TGTGCCAGCAGCCCAGGATTGGGTTCGGGACTAGCGGGGCACCGGGGTGAGCAGTTCTTC. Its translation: CASSPGLGSGLAGHRGEQFF.

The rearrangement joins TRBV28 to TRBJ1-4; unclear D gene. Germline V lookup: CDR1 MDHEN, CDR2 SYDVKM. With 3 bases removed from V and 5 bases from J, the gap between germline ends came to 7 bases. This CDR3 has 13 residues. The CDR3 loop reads CASSFLGNEKLFF. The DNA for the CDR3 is TGTGCCAGCAGTTTCTTGGGGAATGAAAAACTGTTTTTT.

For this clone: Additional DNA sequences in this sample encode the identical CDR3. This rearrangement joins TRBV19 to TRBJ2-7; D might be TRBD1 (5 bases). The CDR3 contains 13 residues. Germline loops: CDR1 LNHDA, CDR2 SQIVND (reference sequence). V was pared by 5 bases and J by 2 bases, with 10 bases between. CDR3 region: CASSPGLTYEQYF. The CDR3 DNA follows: TGTGCCAGTAGTCCAGGGCTAACCTACGAGCAGTACTTC.

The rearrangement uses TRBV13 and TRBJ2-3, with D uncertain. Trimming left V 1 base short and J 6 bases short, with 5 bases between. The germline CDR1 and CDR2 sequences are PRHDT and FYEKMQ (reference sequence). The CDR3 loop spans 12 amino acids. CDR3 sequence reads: CASSLERDTQYF. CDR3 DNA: TGTGCCAGCAGCTTAGAAAGGGATACGCAGTATTTT.

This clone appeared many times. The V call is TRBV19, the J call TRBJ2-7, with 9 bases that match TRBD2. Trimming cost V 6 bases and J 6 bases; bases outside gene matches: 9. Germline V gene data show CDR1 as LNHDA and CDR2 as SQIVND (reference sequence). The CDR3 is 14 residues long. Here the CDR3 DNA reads TGTGCCAGTAGGGTGGCGGGAGGGCAAGGCGAGCAGTACTTC. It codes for CASRVAGGQGEQYF.

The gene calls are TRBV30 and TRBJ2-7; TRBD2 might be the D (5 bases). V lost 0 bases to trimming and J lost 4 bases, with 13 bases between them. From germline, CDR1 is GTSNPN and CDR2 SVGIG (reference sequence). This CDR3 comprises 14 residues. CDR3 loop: CAWSVVAGEYEQYF. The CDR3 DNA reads TGTGCCTGGAGTGTAGTGGCGGGTGAATACGAGCAGTACTTC.

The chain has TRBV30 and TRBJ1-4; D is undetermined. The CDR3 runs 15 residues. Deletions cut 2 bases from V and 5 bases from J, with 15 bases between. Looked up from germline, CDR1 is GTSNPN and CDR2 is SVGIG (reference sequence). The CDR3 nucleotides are TGTGCCTGGAGTCCCCCCCACAGAAAAAATGAAAAACTGTTTTTT. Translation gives CAWSPPHRKNEKLFF.

In DNA form, the CDR3 reads TGCGCCAGCGCTAGGAGGGACAGGGATCAGCCCCAGCATTTT. Protein product: CASARRDRDQPQHF. The V call is TRBV4-1, the J call TRBJ1-5; 9 bases align to TRBD1. With 8 bases clipped from V and 5 bases from J, the junction kept 7 bases outside the gene matches. The CDR3 extends over 14 amino acids. Germline assignment: CDR1 MGHRA and CDR2 YSYEKL.

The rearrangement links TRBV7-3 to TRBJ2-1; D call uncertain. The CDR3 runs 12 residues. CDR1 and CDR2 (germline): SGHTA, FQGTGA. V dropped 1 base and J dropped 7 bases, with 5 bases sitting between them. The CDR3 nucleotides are TGTGCCAGCAGCTTAAGCTTAAATGAGCAGTTCTTC. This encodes CASSLSLNEQFF.

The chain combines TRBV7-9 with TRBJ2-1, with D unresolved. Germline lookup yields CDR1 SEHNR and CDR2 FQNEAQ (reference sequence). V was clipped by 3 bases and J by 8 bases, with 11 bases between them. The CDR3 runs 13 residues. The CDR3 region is CASSFIRFDEQFF. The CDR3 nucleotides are TGTGCCAGCAGCTTTATTCGCTTCGATGAGCAGTTCTTC.